This T cell receptor (beta chain) stems from a study of CD8 T cells in Susac syndrome. CDR1 SGHDN and CDR2 FVKESK come from the germline V gene. V was cut by 1 base and J by 6 bases, with 9 bases left in between. The CDR3 consists of 13 residues. Reverse transcription of roughly 0.5 to 1 ug RNA was carried out with random hexamers. From the immunoSEQ multiplex PCR reads, TCRdb called clonotypes with MiXCR, one entry per CDR3 protein. The data contain 110,000 to 150,000 distinct CDR3 sequences, approximately 95% of them singletons. The V and J genes are TRBV14 and TRBJ1-2; tentatively, D is TRBD1 (6 bases). The TCR sequence derives from a human donor in good health. The specimen was CD8+ T cells from PBMCs. In DNA form, the CDR3 reads TGTGCCAGCAGCCAAGTCAGGGGCGATGGCTACACCTTC. This encodes CASSQVRGDGYTF.